The 28 T cell receptor beta chains listed next were all sequenced from one sample in a study of T cell responses to AZD1222 COVID-19 vaccine. Data came from immunoSEQ multiplex PCR; TCRdb stores just in-frame clones and leaves some out. The table shows 200,000 or so clones, with over 80% occurring only once. Here the sequenced sample was peripheral blood, taken on day 0 of MenACWY control vaccination. These receptors all come from an adult in good health.

The V call is TRBV3-1 (or the pseudogene TRBV3-2), the J call TRBJ2-7, with D possibly being TRBD1 (6 bases). V was pared by 4 bases and J by 4 bases, with 14 bases between. CDR1 and CDR2 (germline): LGHDT, YNNKEL (reference sequence). This CDR3 has 14 residues. The CDR3 DNA is TGTGCCAGCAGCCCTGGACAGATCGGGTACGAGCAGTACTTC. It translates to CASSPGQIGYEQYF.

The chain has TRBV7-3 and TRBJ2-2; D is perhaps TRBD1 or TRBD2 (5 bases each). Germline CDR1 reads SGHTA; CDR2 reads FQGTGA. The CDR3 loop spans 15 amino acids. V dropped 5 bases and J dropped 0 bases, with 10 bases sitting between them. The CDR3 here is CASSAGTPNTGELFF. The CDR3 DNA sequence: TGTGCCAGCAGCGCCGGGACCCCGAACACCGGGGAGCTGTTTTTT. The variable domain in full, with the rest retrieved from reference TRBV7-3 and TRBJ2-2, is GAGVSQTPSNKVTEKGKYVELRCDPISGHTALYWYRQSLGQGPEFLIYFQGTGAADDSGLPNDRFFAVRPEGSVSTLKIQRTERGDSAVYLCASSAGTPNTGELFFGEGSRLTVL.

This chain links TRBV6-5 with TRBJ2-7; a possible D gene is TRBD1 (6 bases). The V and J ends lost 7 bases and 0 bases respectively, with 16 bases between them. CDR1 and CDR2 (germline): MNHEY, SVGAGI. This CDR3 is built from 15 residues. As DNA, the CDR3 is TGTGCCAGCACCGTAGGGGGTGCTAGCTCCTACGAGCAGTACTTC. Translating it yields CASTVGGASSYEQYF.

The chain employs TRBV16 and TRBJ1-5; D uncertain. Between the trimmed V and J ends, which lost 2 bases and 4 bases, there was a span of 12 bases. The CDR3 spans 15 residues. Per germline, CDR1 KGHSY and CDR2 FQNENV. This CDR3 reads CASSQTSLRNQPQHF. CDR3 DNA sequence: TGTGCCAGCAGCCAAACCTCCCTAAGGAATCAGCCCCAGCATTTT.

J is TRBJ1-1 and V is TRBV12-3 or TRBV12-4; perhaps TRBD1 as D (5 bases). CDR3 size: 13 residues. V lost 7 bases and J lost 6, with 15 bases in between. CDR3 nucleotide sequence: TGTGCCAGCACCCTGGGGGGGAATCCTGAAGCTTTCTTT. Encoded protein: CASTLGGNPEAFF.

With respect to this clone: One junction end disagrees with the germline gene, perhaps due to a read error. The chain recombines TRBV15 with TRBJ1-6; D call uncertain. Germline assignment: CDR1 LNHNV and CDR2 YYDKDF (reference sequence). This CDR3 comprises 14 residues. This chain's CDR3 is CATSRDRDKSPLHF. As DNA, the CDR3 is TGTGCCACCAGCAGAGATCGGGATAAATCACCCCTCCACTTT.

The rearrangement links TRBV7-9 to TRBJ1-1; D gene ambiguous. Trimming pared 7 bases from V and 5 bases from J, leaving 14 bases between. CDR3 length: 13 residues. CDR1 is SEHNR, CDR2 FQNEAQ, per germline (reference sequence). CDR3 sequence (DNA): TGTGCCAGCAACAATCGGGGTGGGACTGAAGCTTTCTTT. It specifies CASNNRGGTEAFF.

As regards this clone: The same CDR3 is also encoded by other DNA sequences in this sample. CDR3: CASSLASGYNEQFF. For the CDR3, the DNA is TGCGCCAGCAGCTTGGCTAGCGGATACAATGAGCAGTTCTTC. J is TRBJ2-1 and V is TRBV5-1; 7 bases are shared with TRBD2. Germline V gene sequence: CDR1 SGHRS, CDR2 YFSETQ. This CDR3 is built from 14 residues. The ends lost 0 bases at V and 4 bases at J; junction bases unmatched: 1.

This clone was seen a handful of times. V usage is TRBV30 and J usage is TRBJ1-2; D not resolved. The CDR3 contains 12 residues. Germline-derived CDR1 and CDR2 are GTSNPN and SVGIG (reference sequence). V was cut by 1 base and J by 9 bases, with 12 bases left in between. The CDR3 DNA reads as TGTGCCTGGAGTGGGCCCTGGCCGAGCTACACCTTC. This sequence encodes CAWSGPWPSYTF.

The J gene is TRBJ1-1, the V gene TRBV7-9; D is possibly TRBD1 (6 bases). The CDR3 is 13 amino acids. Germline V CDR1 and CDR2: SEHNR, FQNEAQ (reference sequence). The ends were cut back, 11 bases at V and 4 bases at J, with 17 bases in the middle. This CDR3 is CAGGGGGGTEAFF. In DNA, the CDR3 is TGTGCCGGAGGAGGGGGAGGGGGCACTGAAGCTTTCTTT.

The rearrangement uses TRBV20-1 and TRBJ2-2, with no clear D. Trimming shortened V by 0 bases and J by 9 bases, and 5 bases separated the two germline ends. This CDR3 is 11 amino acids long. Germline V gene lookup returns CDR1 DFQATT and CDR2 SNEGSKA (reference sequence). This CDR3 is CSARDFRELFF. The CDR3 bases are TGCAGTGCTAGAGATTTTCGGGAGCTGTTTTTT.

The V gene is TRBV5-4, the J gene TRBJ2-5; 9 bases are shared with TRBD1. The germline V gene has CDR1 SGHNT and CDR2 YYREEE (reference sequence). The V segment lost 4 bases and the J segment 4 bases; nucleotides outside the gene matches: 5. This CDR3 has 14 amino acids. The CDR3 DNA reads as TGTGCCAGCAGCAAACAGGGGGCGGCAGAGACCCAGTACTTC. Its protein product is CASSKQGAAETQYF.

The V gene is TRBV2, the J gene TRBJ2-4; 11 bases are a match to TRBD1. The CDR3 extends over 14 amino acids. J gave up 5 bases and V 8 bases, and 5 bases lay outside the gene matches. Per germline, CDR1 SNHLY and CDR2 FYNNEI. The DNA of the CDR3 is TGTGCCAGCCGGGACAGGGGGTTGGAAAACATTCAGTACTTC. Translating it yields CASRDRGLENIQYF.

The V call is TRBV7-9, the J call TRBJ1-1; D not certain. CDR1 SEHNR and CDR2 FQNEAQ come from the germline V gene (reference sequence). V was clipped by 0 bases and J by 2 bases, with 7 bases between them. The CDR3 spans 14 residues. CDR3 nucleotide sequence: TGTGCCAGCAGCTTAGCGTCAGCCAACACTGAAGCTTTCTTT. It translates to CASSLASANTEAFF.

The chain joins TRBV9 to TRBJ2-3, with D tentatively TRBD2 (6 bases). V gave up 4 bases and J gave up 5 bases, with 17 bases separating them. CDR1 SGDLS and CDR2 YYNGEE come from the germline V gene. This CDR3 comprises 15 residues. The CDR3 DNA reads TGTGCCAGCAGCCTAGGGCGGGGTGGGGGAGATACGCAGTATTTT. It yields the protein CASSLGRGGGDTQYF.

The genes are TRBV5-5 and TRBJ2-4, with D perhaps matching TRBD1 or TRBD2 (6 bases each). The CDR3 is 16 residues long. The V end lost 2 bases, the J end lost 1 base, and 13 bases lay between the germline ends. CDR1 and CDR2 (germline): SGHKS, YYEKEE (reference sequence). The CDR3 DNA is TGTGCCAGCAGCTTACAGGGAGGAGAGGCCAAAAACATTCAGTACTTC. It is translated as CASSLQGGEAKNIQYF.

V and J are TRBV27 and TRBJ1-2; TRBD1 is a possible D gene (6 bases). V was shortened by 6 bases and J by 5 bases, with 16 bases between the two germline ends. In germline, CDR1 is MNHEY, CDR2 SMNVEV (reference sequence). This CDR3 region has 14 residues. In DNA form, the CDR3 reads TGTGCCAGCAGCTCCGACCCTCAGGGGTATGGCTACACCTTC. Amino acids: CASSSDPQGYGYTF.

The gene calls are TRBV4-1 and TRBJ2-5, with D maybe TRBD2 (6 bases). V lost 0 bases and J 5 bases, leaving 13 bases between the germline ends. Germline V gene data show CDR1 as MGHRA and CDR2 as YSYEKL. The CDR3 has 15 amino acids. CDR3: CASSQDIRGTETQYF. The CDR3 DNA follows: TGCGCCAGCAGCCAAGATATTCGGGGGACGGAGACCCAGTACTTC.

The rearrangement uses TRBV5-1 and TRBJ2-7, with D unclear. Germline values: CDR1 SGHRS, CDR2 YFSETQ. The V end was cut by 3 bases, the J end by 2 bases, with 12 bases between. CDR3 size: 14 residues. The CDR3, as DNA: TGCGCCAGCAGCTCCGGCGAAGGGACCTACGAGCAGTACTTC. This gives the protein CASSSGEGTYEQYF. The full variable domain, rest sourced from reference TRBV5-1 and TRBJ2-7, is KAGVTQTPRYLIKTRGQQVTLSCSPISGHRSVSWYQQTPGQGLQFLFEYFSETQRNKGNFPGRFSGRQFSNSRSEMNVSTLELGDSALYLCASSSGEGTYEQYFGPGTRLTVT.

V is TRBV12-3 or TRBV12-4 and J is TRBJ2-7; the D call may be TRBD1 or TRBD2 (5 bases each). The CDR3 loop spans 13 amino acids. V dropped 8 bases and J dropped 2 bases, with 13 bases sitting between them. Written as DNA, the CDR3 is TGTGCCAGCGGGATCGGGGCCACCTACGAGCAGTACTTC. Protein product: CASGIGATYEQYF.

This chain joins TRBV11-2 and TRBJ2-1; 10 bases line up with TRBD2. V dropped 5 bases and J dropped 5; count of bases not matched to a gene: 6. There are 15 residues in the CDR3. The germline V gene encodes CDR1 SGHAT and CDR2 FQNNGV. As DNA, the CDR3 is TGTGCCAGCAGCCCTAGCGGGAGCTTGGACAATGAGCAGTTCTTC. Translated: CASSPSGSLDNEQFF.

V is TRBV30 and J is TRBJ2-2; D not certain. The CDR3 consists of 11 residues. The ends were cut back, 2 bases at V and 6 bases at J, with 4 bases in the middle. The germline V gene has CDR1 GTSNPN and CDR2 SVGIG (reference sequence). The CDR3 sequence is CAWSWAGELFF. CDR3 bases: TGTGCCTGGAGTTGGGCCGGGGAGCTGTTTTTT.

This clone was picked up one time. V is TRBV5-1 and J is TRBJ2-2, with TRBD2 matching 10 bases. CDR1 SGHRS and CDR2 YFSETQ come from the germline V gene. Trimming cost V 0 bases and J 4 bases; bases outside gene matches: 3. The CDR3 has 16 amino acids. This chain's CDR3 is CASSLVASGSTGELFF. The CDR3 DNA follows: TGCGCCAGCAGCTTGGTGGCTAGCGGGAGCACCGGGGAGCTGTTTTTT.

As for this clone: This sample also contains other DNA sequences that code for the same CDR3. V gene TRBV3-1 (or the pseudogene TRBV3-2) combines with J gene TRBJ2-5, with D unclear. V was clipped by 0 bases and J by 4 bases, with 3 bases between them. Germline CDR1 LGHDT, CDR2 YNNKEL (reference sequence). CDR3 length equals 12 residues. The CDR3 bases are TGTGCCAGCAGCCAAGAGTCAGAGACCCAGTACTTC. As protein: CASSQESETQYF.

The chain employs TRBV4-3 and TRBJ1-2; D is undetermined. The V end was cut by 1 base, the J end by 3 bases, with 9 bases between. Germline-derived CDR1 and CDR2 are LGHNA and YSLEER. The CDR3 loop spans 14 amino acids. This CDR3 reads CASSQVDRYYGYTF. The CDR3 DNA is TGCGCCAGCAGCCAAGTGGACCGGTACTATGGCTACACCTTC.

The chain is built from TRBV7-9 and TRBJ1-2; D gene uncertain. Germline V gene sequence: CDR1 SEHNR, CDR2 FQNEAQ (reference sequence). The CDR3 loop spans 14 amino acids. V gave up 0 bases and J gave up 7 bases, with 12 bases separating them. The CDR3 protein is CASSLAVAGPGYTF. In DNA, the CDR3 is TGTGCCAGCAGCTTAGCGGTCGCCGGGCCTGGCTACACCTTC.

The V call is TRBV28, the J call TRBJ1-1; D perhaps matches TRBD1 (6 bases). The CDR3 contains 15 residues. Germline CDR1 MDHEN, CDR2 SYDVKM. Trimming cost V 6 bases and J 1 base, with 15 bases left between them. The DNA for the CDR3 is TGTGCCAGCAGCCCCAGGGGACCAGAGAACACTGAAGCTTTCTTT. Translation gives CASSPRGPENTEAFF. Filled out from reference TRBV28 and TRBJ1-1, the complete variable domain reads DVKVTQSSRYLVKRTGEKVFLECVQDMDHENMFWYRQDPGLGLRLIYFSYDVKMKEKGDIPEGYSVSREKKERFSLILESASTNQTSMYLCASSPRGPENTEAFFGQGTRLTVV.

This rearrangement joins TRBV19 to TRBJ2-3, with D unresolved. V was shortened by 2 bases and J by 5 bases, with 11 bases between the two germline ends. This CDR3 region has 14 residues. Germline CDR1 and CDR2: LNHDA and SQIVND (reference sequence). In DNA, the CDR3 is TGTGCCAGTAGTATATGGGGAACCGTAGATACGCAGTATTTT. Amino acid sequence: CASSIWGTVDTQYF.